This TCR beta chain was identified in a study of cytomegalovirus exposure and HLA in healthy donors. Background on the study: Of all 400 or so donors who were genotyped, 75% to 85% belonged to the Caucasian-associated ancestry cluster. General study points: Whilst most TCR sequences proved rare, a subset of public TCRs occurred across many donors. A highly shared variant cluster was judged a likely technical artifact.

Remarks on this clone: Its antigen is not known.

The CDR3 loop spans 16 amino acids. V lost 4 bases and J lost 8; bases outside the gene matches: 16. CDR1 PRHDT and CDR2 FYEKMQ come from the germline V gene (reference sequence). This PCR relied on a set of 60 Vbeta primers and 13 Jbeta primers. Using immunoSEQ multiplex PCR, the repertoire was profiled, and TCRdb retains in-frame clones only, with some absent. This sample has 95,000 to 150,000 clones; about 71% occur once, and the top ten carry 3% to 3.5%. The sequencing sample was made of PBMCs. The J gene is TRBJ1-2, the V gene TRBV13; 7 bases are a match to TRBD1. The clonotype comes from a woman between 45 and 60 years old in good health and CMV-seronegative. The CDR3 DNA follows: TGTGCCAGCAGCTCCGGGACAGCCACGACTATTTTGGGCTACACCTTC. It specifies CASSSGTATTILGYTF.